Below are 23 T cell receptor beta chains sequenced from a single sample in a study of tumor-infiltrating lymphocytes in localized non-small cell lung cancer. Sequencing used immunoSEQ multiplex PCR; TCRdb keeps in-frame clones, though not all of them. Of under 20,000 clones detected, roughly 69% appear once; the ten largest clones hold approximately 6.5%. Sequenced: lung tumor tissue. Source of these receptors: a human donor with non-small cell lung cancer.

The table lists this clone with a few counts. The rearrangement uses TRBV6-1 and TRBJ2-2; 10 bases line up with TRBD1. From germline, CDR1 is MNHNS and CDR2 SASEGT. CDR3 size: 14 residues. V shed 7 bases, J shed 3 bases, and the junction held 2 bases outside the gene matches. CDR3 sequence reads: CASTGTGDTGELFF. In DNA form, the CDR3 reads TGTGCCAGCACCGGGACAGGGGACACCGGGGAGCTGTTTTTT.

This clone counts as medium-sized. The genes are TRBV6-1 and TRBJ1-6, with D unclear. Germline assignment: CDR1 MNHNS and CDR2 SASEGT. Between the trimmed V and J ends, which lost 2 bases and 3 bases, there was a span of 17 bases. This CDR3 spans 18 amino acids. CDR3 loop: CASSESKVRSSYNSPLHF. The CDR3 DNA is TGTGCCAGCAGTGAAAGTAAAGTTCGGAGTAGCTATAATTCACCCCTCCACTTT.

This clone was seen only a few times. The J gene is TRBJ2-4, the V gene TRBV19; the match to TRBD2 covers 9 bases. Germline CDR1 reads LNHDA; CDR2 reads SQIVND (reference sequence). This CDR3 region has 14 residues. Germline trimming cut 5 bases from V and 11 bases from J; bases unmatched to any gene: 10. The CDR3 DNA reads as TGTGCCAGTAGTGCCGTGCTAGCGGGGAGCTTTCAGTACTTC. This sequence encodes CASSAVLAGSFQYF.

The CDR3 DNA follows: TGTGCCAGCAGTAGAGGCTTGGAGGCAGATACGCAGTATTTT. It yields the protein CASSRGLEADTQYF. This chain links TRBV27 with TRBJ2-3; the D gene is possibly TRBD2 (5 bases). Germline values: CDR1 MNHEY, CDR2 SMNVEV (reference sequence). Trimming shortened V by 5 bases and J by 4 bases, and 13 bases separated the two germline ends. The CDR3 contains 14 residues.

This clone qualifies as medium-sized (0.01 to 0.1%). This chain connects TRBV7-7 to TRBJ2-7; D unresolved. The V gene's germline CDR1 is SSHAT and CDR2 FNYEAQ (reference sequence). V was clipped by 2 bases and J by 4 bases, with 9 bases between them. The CDR3 loop spans 13 amino acids. CDR3 DNA: TGTGCCAGCAGCTTAAGCCTCGGATACGAGCAGTACTTC. It yields the protein CASSLSLGYEQYF.

This chain uses TRBV19 with TRBJ1-1; unclear D gene. Germline V gene lookup returns CDR1 LNHDA and CDR2 SQIVND (reference sequence). Trimming took off 2 bases at V and 1 base at J, with 11 bases between the two ends. The CDR3 loop spans 15 amino acids. The CDR3 reads CASSILLGRNTEAFF. Written as DNA, the CDR3 is TGTGCCAGTAGTATACTACTGGGGAGGAACACTGAAGCTTTCTTT. Complete variable domain (other parts from reference TRBV19 and TRBJ1-1): DGGITQSPKYLFRKEGQNVTLSCEQNLNHDAMYWYRQDPGQGLRLIYYSQIVNDFQKGDIAEGYSVSREKKESFPLTVTSAQKNPTAFYLCASSILLGRNTEAFFGQGTRLTVV.

V gene TRBV4-1 combines with J gene TRBJ2-7; D is possibly TRBD1 or TRBD2 (5 bases each). The germline V gene encodes CDR1 MGHRA and CDR2 YSYEKL. CDR3 length: 13 amino acids. V was shortened by 3 bases and J by 3 bases, with 9 bases between the two germline ends. The CDR3 reads CASSQGDVYEQYF. The CDR3 DNA sequence: TGCGCCAGCAGCCAGGGGGACGTCTACGAGCAGTACTTC.

V is TRBV2 and J is TRBJ2-5, with a possible D match to TRBD1 (5 bases). The germline V gene has CDR1 SNHLY and CDR2 FYNNEI. The ends were cut back, 9 bases at V and 2 bases at J, with 19 bases in the middle. This CDR3 has 15 amino acids. The CDR3 DNA sequence: TGTGCCAGAGAACCGGCAGGGTTGGGGCAAGAGACCCAGTACTTC. Amino acid sequence: CAREPAGLGQETQYF.

CDR3 protein: CSVNLRRETEAFF. The CDR3 DNA is TGCAGCGTTAATCTTCGGAGGGAGACTGAAGCTTTCTTT. The V gene is TRBV29-1, the J gene TRBJ1-1, with D unresolved. The CDR3 totals 13 residues. Per the germline V gene, CDR1 is SQVTM and CDR2 is ANQGSEA. V lost 5 bases and J 5 bases, leaving 15 bases between the germline ends.

The rearrangement uses TRBV11-2 and TRBJ2-5, with D perhaps given as TRBD1 or TRBD2 (5 bases each). This CDR3 region has 15 residues. The ends were cut back, 5 bases at V and 4 bases at J, with 17 bases in the middle. CDR1 is SGHAT and CDR2 is FQNNGV in the germline V gene. The CDR3 bases are TGTGCCAGCAGCCCCTCCGGGACCTGGGGAGAGACCCAGTACTTC. Protein sequence: CASSPSGTWGETQYF.

The V call is TRBV4-1, the J call TRBJ1-2; TRBD1 aligns across 9 bases. Unmatched junction bases numbered 9, after V lost 3 bases and J lost 4 bases. Germline V CDR1 and CDR2: MGHRA, YSYEKL. This CDR3 comprises 16 residues. This CDR3 reads CASSHRGDREAYGYTF. The CDR3 nucleotides are TGCGCCAGCAGCCACAGGGGGGACAGGGAAGCCTATGGCTACACCTTC.

A single count supports this clone. The J gene is TRBJ2-7, the V gene TRBV28, with 8 bases fitting TRBD2. In germline, CDR1 is MDHEN, CDR2 SYDVKM. The CDR3 totals 16 residues. J was trimmed by 2 bases and V by 2 bases; bases with no gene match: 8. For the CDR3, the DNA is TGTGCCAGCAGTTTAGGAGGGGCGGGAGGAACCTACGAGCAGTACTTC. Amino acid sequence: CASSLGGAGGTYEQYF.

This clone occurred once. The genes are TRBV9 and TRBJ2-4; D gene unclear. Per germline, CDR1 SGDLS and CDR2 YYNGEE. The CDR3 runs 15 residues. Trimming removed 4 bases at V and 0 bases at J, with 11 bases between. CDR3 bases: TGTGCCAGCAGCCCTATACCCTCAGCCAAAAACATTCAGTACTTC. Amino acid sequence: CASSPIPSAKNIQYF.

The genes are TRBV11-2 and TRBJ1-2, with D perhaps TRBD1 (5 bases). Trimming removed 0 bases at V and 6 bases at J, with 11 bases between. Germline V gene data show CDR1 as SGHAT and CDR2 as FQNNGV. This CDR3 comprises 14 residues. As DNA, the CDR3 is TGTGCCAGCAGCTTAGAGCTTTGGGGGAATGGCTACACCTTC. It yields the protein CASSLELWGNGYTF.

This clone was counted between two and nine times. The chain uses TRBV6-4 and TRBJ2-3; 13 bases fit TRBD2. Looked up from germline, CDR1 is MRHNA and CDR2 is SNTAGT. The CDR3 totals 15 residues. Trimming removed 3 bases from V and 3 bases from J; junction bases left unmatched: 0. CDR3 nucleotides: TGTGCCAGCAGTGAGACTAGCGGGGGGACAGATACGCAGTATTTT. Encoded protein: CASSETSGGTDTQYF.

This clone is large within its sample. This chain joins TRBV5-6 and TRBJ2-2; 11 bases fit TRBD1. The germline gives CDR1 SGHDT, CDR2 YYEEEE. V gave up 6 bases and J gave up 6 bases; unmatched junction bases: 16. The CDR3 extends over 18 amino acids. CDR3: CASTSERARDRGAGELFF. The CDR3 nucleotides are TGTGCCAGCACCTCAGAGAGGGCCCGGGACAGGGGGGCCGGGGAGCTGTTTTTT.

This clone showed up just a few times. The V call is TRBV5-1, the J call TRBJ2-3; D not resolved. Trimming cost V 1 base and J 2 bases, with 11 bases left between them. Germline V gene lookup returns CDR1 SGHRS and CDR2 YFSETQ. The CDR3 runs 15 residues. The CDR3 spells CASSLLVPSTDTQYF. CDR3 nucleotides: TGCGCCAGCAGCTTGCTGGTCCCCTCCACAGATACGCAGTATTTT.

This clone is classed as medium-sized. The V and J genes are TRBV7-9 and TRBJ2-7, with TRBD2 as a possible D gene (7 bases). Germline V gene sequence: CDR1 SEHNR, CDR2 FQNEAQ (reference sequence). The CDR3 has 13 residues. V dropped 6 bases and J dropped 2 bases, with 11 bases sitting between them. The CDR3 spells CASRGGATYEQYF. For the CDR3, the DNA is TGTGCCAGCAGGGGGGGGGCCACCTACGAGCAGTACTTC.

The V and J genes are TRBV7-7 and TRBJ2-1, with 7 bases fitting TRBD1. With V trimmed by 4 bases and J by 5 bases, 2 bases remained unmatched. The CDR3 loop spans 13 amino acids. Germline assignment: CDR1 SSHAT and CDR2 FNYEAQ (reference sequence). The CDR3 is CASSSDRNNEQFF. The DNA of the CDR3 is TGTGCCAGCAGCTCGGACAGGAACAATGAGCAGTTCTTC. Full variable domain (outside the CDR3, taken from reference TRBV7-7 and TRBJ2-1): GAGVSQSPRYKVTKRGQDVTLRCDPISSHATLYWYQQALGQGPEFLTYFNYEAQPDKSGLPSDRFSAERPEGSISTLTIQRTEQRDSAMYRCASSSDRNNEQFFGPGTRLTVL.

This chain's CDR3 is CASSPGTGWTGELFF. DNA of the CDR3: TGTGCCAGCTCACCAGGGACAGGGTGGACCGGGGAGCTGTTTTTT. The chain carries TRBV18 and TRBJ2-2; the match to TRBD1 covers 9 bases. The CDR3 loop spans 15 amino acids. The V gene end was trimmed by 2 bases and the J gene end by 5 bases; junction bases not matched to a gene: 3. The germline CDR1 and CDR2 sequences are KGHSH and LQKENI. The complete variable domain, with remaining parts taken from reference TRBV18 and TRBJ2-2, reads NAGVMQNPRHLVRRRGQEARLRCSPMKGHSHVYWYRQLPEEGLKFMVYLQKENIIDESGMPKERFSAEFPKEGPSILRIQQVVRGDSAAYFCASSPGTGWTGELFFGEGSRLTVL.

The genes are TRBV7-8 and TRBJ1-1, with unresolved D. Between the trimmed V and J ends, which lost 3 bases and 3 bases, there was a span of 14 bases. Looked up from germline, CDR1 is SGHVS and CDR2 is FQNEAQ. CDR3 length: 15 amino acids. In DNA form, the CDR3 reads TGTGCCAGCAGCTTGAGCCCCCTCGGGGACACTGAAGCTTTCTTT. Translated, it gives CASSLSPLGDTEAFF. Variable domain in full (rest from reference TRBV7-8 and TRBJ1-1): GAGVSQSPRYKVAKRGQDVALRCDPISGHVSLFWYQQALGQGPEFLTYFQNEAQLDKSGLPSDRFFAERPEGSVSTLKIQRTQQEDSAVYLCASSLSPLGDTEAFFGQGTRLTVV.

The chain has TRBV7-2 and TRBJ2-7; tentative D call: TRBD1 (6 bases). The germline CDR1 and CDR2 sequences are SGHTA and FQGNSA. Trimming removed 1 base from V and 4 bases from J, with 14 bases in between. The CDR3 has 15 residues. CDR3 DNA sequence: TGTGCCAGCAGCTTAGTGGGGACATACCAGTACGAGCAGTACTTC. This sequence encodes CASSLVGTYQYEQYF.

This chain links TRBV4-1 with TRBJ2-5, with D uncertain. The CDR3 is made up of 12 amino acids. The germline V and J ends were trimmed by 4 bases and 2 bases, with 5 bases remaining between them. Germline-derived CDR1 and CDR2 are MGHRA and YSYEKL. The CDR3 DNA follows: TGCGCCAGCAGCCCCGAGCAAGAGACCCAGTACTTC. This translates into CASSPEQETQYF.